This T cell receptor beta chain appears in the sequencing data of a study of shared clonotypes between healthy human individuals. Per the authors' pipeline: ImmunoSEQ junction-only sequences lacked quality scores, so their filtering differed. Produced via immunoSEQ multiplex PCR; TCRdb's table is partial and in-frame only. From that table come the V and J calls and clone size; the DNA was used to work out D and trimming. The repertoire has millions of clones, approximately 95% of them found once; the top ten carry more than 0.1%. Trimming took off 5 bases at V and 0 bases at J, with 16 bases between the two ends. This CDR3 has 16 residues. The germline gives CDR1 MNHEY, CDR2 SMNVEV (reference sequence).

V and J are TRBV27 and TRBJ1-1; D possibly corresponds to TRBD1 (6 bases). The sequenced sample consisted of naive CD4+ T cells sorted from blood. Stated subset: CD45RA+ positively selected. The sequence was collected from a man aged 18 to 30 in good health. CDR3 nucleotides: TGTGCCAGCAGTCCACTGCGCGCAGGGGTGAACACTGAAGCTTTCTTT. Encoded protein: CASSPLRAGVNTEAFF.